What follows are 21 T cell receptor beta chains derived from one specimen sequenced in a study of blood T cell repertoires in COVID-19. TCRdb's copy holds only in-frame clones and misses some; the assay was immunoSEQ multiplex PCR. The table records 310,000 or so clones, roughly 90% of them present only once. Sequences were obtained from peripheral blood. These TCRs come from a man aged 30-40 years with COVID-19, enrolled during active disease.

There are a few counts of this clone. The chain carries TRBV16 and TRBJ1-3; D is unresolved. Trimming took off 6 bases at V and 4 bases at J, with 7 bases between the two ends. This CDR3 spans 12 amino acids. From germline, CDR1 is KGHSY and CDR2 FQNENV. The CDR3 protein is CASSPQGNTIYF. For the CDR3, the DNA is TGTGCCAGCAGTCCGCAGGGAAACACCATATATTTT.

V usage is TRBV9 and J usage is TRBJ2-7, with TRBD2 matching over 8 bases. Germline V gives CDR1 SGDLS, CDR2 YYNGEE. The J segment lost 0 bases and the V segment lost 3 bases, leaving 5 bases of the junction unmatched. The CDR3 has 15 residues. This CDR3 is CASSGTGGVSYEQYF. CDR3 coding DNA: TGTGCCAGCAGCGGAACGGGGGGGGTCTCCTACGAGCAGTACTTC.

V and J are TRBV7-2 and TRBJ1-2; possible D gene TRBD1, 5 bases. The CDR3 is 15 residues long. Between the trimmed V and J ends, which lost 5 bases and 2 bases, there was a span of 15 bases. The germline CDR1 and CDR2 sequences are SGHTA and FQGNSA. CDR3 in amino acids: CASSTNGGGNYGYTF. The CDR3 region has the DNA TGTGCCAGCAGCACAAACGGGGGTGGAAACTATGGCTACACCTTC.

The CDR3 DNA reads as TGTGCCAGCAGCGCAAGGGACAGGGGTTATGGAAACACCATATATTTT. It is translated as CASSARDRGYGNTIYF. J is TRBJ1-3 and V is TRBV9; 10 bases are shared with TRBD1. Germline V gene data show CDR1 as SGDLS and CDR2 as YYNGEE. Trimming cost V 3 bases and J 3 bases; bases outside gene matches: 6. The CDR3 consists of 16 residues.

This chain links TRBV5-5 with TRBJ1-1; D possibly corresponds to TRBD1 (5 bases). Per the germline V gene, CDR1 is SGHKS and CDR2 is YYEKEE (reference sequence). The V end lost 3 bases, the J end lost 2 bases, and 14 bases lay between the germline ends. CDR3 length equals 15 residues. CDR3 coding DNA: TGTGCCAGCAGCTCCTACTTGACAGCCAACACTGAAGCTTTCTTT. Encoded protein: CASSSYLTANTEAFF.

This clone has a single count. The V and J genes are TRBV3-1 (or the pseudogene TRBV3-2) and TRBJ2-2; no clear D gene. V lost 1 base to trimming and J lost 2 bases, with 5 bases between them. The CDR3 covers 14 residues. Germline CDR1 LGHDT, CDR2 YNNKEL (reference sequence). CDR3 coding DNA: TGTGCCAGCAGCCAAGGAGGTAACACCGGGGAGCTGTTTTTT. Translated: CASSQGGNTGELFF.

The chain employs TRBV15 and TRBJ2-5; 9 bases are a match to TRBD2. Unmatched junction bases numbered 3, after V lost 0 bases and J lost 4 bases. CDR3 length: 15 amino acids. In germline, CDR1 is LNHNV, CDR2 YYDKDF (reference sequence). CDR3 residues: CATSRDGTSRETQYF. DNA of the CDR3: TGTGCCACCAGCAGAGATGGGACTAGCCGAGAGACCCAGTACTTC.

This sequence joins TRBV3-1 (or the pseudogene TRBV3-2) and TRBJ2-2; D is possibly TRBD2 (6 bases). V gave up 0 bases and J gave up 2 bases, with 13 bases separating them. The CDR3 consists of 17 residues. Germline V gene sequence: CDR1 LGHDT, CDR2 YNNKEL (reference sequence). This CDR3 is CASSQDLGGANTGELFF. DNA for the CDR3: TGTGCCAGCAGCCAAGATCTGGGGGGAGCTAACACCGGGGAGCTGTTTTTT.

V and J are TRBV27 and TRBJ2-3, with TRBD2 matching over 10 bases. The CDR3 extends over 16 amino acids. The trim removed 1 base at V and 5 bases at J, leaving 6 bases unmatched. Germline V gene data show CDR1 as MNHEY and CDR2 as SMNVEV (reference sequence). CDR3: CASSLYSSGSGDTQYF. For the CDR3, the DNA is TGTGCCAGCAGTTTATACTCTAGCGGGAGTGGAGATACGCAGTATTTT.

This chain joins TRBV5-1 and TRBJ1-4; TRBD1 might be the D (5 bases). V dropped 0 bases and J dropped 5 bases, with 8 bases sitting between them. This CDR3 is 14 amino acids long. Germline V gene lookup returns CDR1 SGHRS and CDR2 YFSETQ. DNA of the CDR3: TGCGCCAGCAGCTTGGGACAGAACAATGAAAAACTGTTTTTT. The encoded protein is CASSLGQNNEKLFF.

Remarks on this clone: Other DNA variants within this sample encode the same CDR3. The chain has TRBV18 and TRBJ1-1, with TRBD1 matching 8 bases. The V gene's germline CDR1 is KGHSH and CDR2 LQKENI. J gave up 0 bases and V 6 bases, and 3 bases lay outside the gene matches. The CDR3 length is 14 residues. CDR3 bases: TGTGCCAGCTCGTCGACAGGGGTGAACACTGAAGCTTTCTTT. Translating gives CASSSTGVNTEAFF.

The rearrangement uses TRBV4-2 and TRBJ2-3; D is ambiguous. The V end was cut by 0 bases, the J end by 2 bases, with 12 bases between. The V gene's germline CDR1 is LGHNA and CDR2 YNFKEQ. The CDR3 has 16 amino acids. The CDR3 coding sequence is TGTGCCAGCAGCCAAGATACCAGAATCCCCACAGATACGCAGTATTTT. Translating it yields CASSQDTRIPTDTQYF.

The chain has TRBV18 and TRBJ2-2; 10 positions match TRBD2. The CDR3 contains 15 residues. The junction had 4 bases not matched to a gene; V was cut back by 1 base and J by 8 bases. Germline CDR1 reads KGHSH; CDR2 reads LQKENI. As DNA, the CDR3 is TGTGCCAGCTCACCACAGGCGACTAGCGGGGGGGAGCTGTTTTTT. Translated, it gives CASSPQATSGGELFF.

V and J are TRBV2 and TRBJ1-5; D ambiguous. V lost 4 bases and J lost 4, with 11 bases in between. The CDR3 loop spans 14 amino acids. CDR1 is SNHLY and CDR2 is FYNNEI in the germline V gene. The CDR3 is CASSGRYGNQPQHF. Here the CDR3 DNA reads TGTGCCAGCAGTGGTCGCTACGGTAATCAGCCCCAGCATTTT.

V is TRBV29-1 and J is TRBJ2-5; no clear D gene. Trimming stripped 1 base from V and 0 bases from J, with 9 bases between. Germline CDR1 and CDR2: SQVTM and ANQGSEA. This CDR3 has 14 amino acids. CDR3 in DNA: TGCAGCGTTGAAGGTCGACTGTACCAAGAGACCCAGTACTTC. This codes for CSVEGRLYQETQYF.

A note on this clone: Different DNA sequences within this sample yield the same CDR3. CDR3 residues: CASSLATGISYEQYF. For the CDR3, the DNA is TGCGCCAGCAGCTTAGCGACCGGGATCTCCTACGAGCAGTACTTC. V is TRBV5-1 and J is TRBJ2-7; possibly TRBD2 for D (5 bases). Germline values: CDR1 SGHRS, CDR2 YFSETQ. CDR3 length equals 15 residues. Trimming pared 2 bases from V and 0 bases from J, leaving 12 bases between.

There are a few counts of this clone. The chain recombines TRBV7-9 with TRBJ2-1; 7 bases are a match to TRBD2. With V trimmed by 8 bases and J by 4 bases, 8 bases remained unmatched. The CDR3 loop spans 14 amino acids. Germline lookup yields CDR1 SEHNR and CDR2 FQNEAQ (reference sequence). The CDR3 nucleotides are TGTGCCAGCCAGGAAGCGGGATGGTACAATGAGCAGTTCTTC. Translating gives CASQEAGWYNEQFF.

V is TRBV28 and J is TRBJ2-3; TRBD2 aligns across 8 bases. There are 16 residues in the CDR3. With V trimmed by 4 bases and J by 2 bases, 8 bases remained unmatched. Germline V gives CDR1 MDHEN, CDR2 SYDVKM. In nucleotides, the CDR3 is TGTGCCAGCAGTTCCCCGGGGGGGACACACACAGATACGCAGTATTTT. Residues: CASSSPGGTHTDTQYF.

The chain employs TRBV24-1 and TRBJ2-1; 7 nucleotides match TRBD1. Germline V gene lookup returns CDR1 KGHDR and CDR2 SFDVKD. CDR3 size: 15 residues. Trimming removed 5 bases from V and 8 bases from J; junction bases left unmatched: 11. Here the CDR3 DNA reads TGTGCCACCAGTGGCCTGGGACAGTCAAACGATGAGCAGTTCTTC. It encodes CATSGLGQSNDEQFF.

The chain combines TRBV6-1 with TRBJ2-7, with 9 nucleotides matching TRBD2. This CDR3 region has 15 residues. V was pared by 1 base and J by 3 bases, with 4 bases of the junction left unmatched. Germline lookup yields CDR1 MNHNS and CDR2 SASEGT. The CDR3 loop reads CASSEGLAGNYEQYF. The DNA of the CDR3 is TGTGCCAGCAGTGAAGGCCTAGCGGGGAACTACGAGCAGTACTTC.

The V and J genes are TRBV18 and TRBJ1-3; TRBD1 matches 12 bases. This CDR3 is built from 17 residues. Germline assignment: CDR1 KGHSH and CDR2 LQKENI. Trimming at V came to 3 bases and at J to 2 bases, leaving 5 bases not matched to a gene. The CDR3 coding sequence is TGTGCCAGCTCACCCGGGACAGGGGGCGCCCCTGGAAACACCATATATTTT. Encoded protein: CASSPGTGGAPGNTIYF.